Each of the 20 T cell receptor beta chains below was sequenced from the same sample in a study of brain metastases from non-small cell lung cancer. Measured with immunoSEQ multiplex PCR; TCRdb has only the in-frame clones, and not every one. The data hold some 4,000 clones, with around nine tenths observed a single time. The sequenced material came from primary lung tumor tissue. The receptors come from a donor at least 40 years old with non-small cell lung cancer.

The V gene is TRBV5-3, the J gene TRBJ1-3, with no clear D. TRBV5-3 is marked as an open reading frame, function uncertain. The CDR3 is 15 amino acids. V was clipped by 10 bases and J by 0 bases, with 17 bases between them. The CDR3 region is CAPCPKVPSGNTIYF. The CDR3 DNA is TGTGCCCCTTGTCCCAAGGTCCCCTCTGGAAACACCATATATTTT.

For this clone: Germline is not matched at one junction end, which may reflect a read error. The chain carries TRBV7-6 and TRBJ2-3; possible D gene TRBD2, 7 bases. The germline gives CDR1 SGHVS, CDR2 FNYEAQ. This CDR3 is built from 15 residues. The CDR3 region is CTSSLVPGGTDTQYF. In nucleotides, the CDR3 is TGTACCAGCAGCTTAGTGCCGGGGGGCACAGATACGCAATATTTT.

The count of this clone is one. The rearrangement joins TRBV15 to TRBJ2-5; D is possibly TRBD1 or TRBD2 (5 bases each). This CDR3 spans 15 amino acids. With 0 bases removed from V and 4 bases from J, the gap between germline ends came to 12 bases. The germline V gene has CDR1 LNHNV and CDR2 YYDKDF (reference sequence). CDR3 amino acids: CATSRDRTGRETQYF. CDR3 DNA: TGTGCCACCAGCAGAGACCGGACGGGGCGAGAGACCCAGTACTTC.

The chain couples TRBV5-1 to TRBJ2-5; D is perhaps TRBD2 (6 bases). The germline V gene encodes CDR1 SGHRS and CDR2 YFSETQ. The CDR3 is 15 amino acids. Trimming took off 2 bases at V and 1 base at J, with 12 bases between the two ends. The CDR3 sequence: CASSFGGGRQETQYF. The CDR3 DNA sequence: TGCGCCAGCAGCTTCGGCGGAGGGCGCCAAGAGACCCAGTACTTC.

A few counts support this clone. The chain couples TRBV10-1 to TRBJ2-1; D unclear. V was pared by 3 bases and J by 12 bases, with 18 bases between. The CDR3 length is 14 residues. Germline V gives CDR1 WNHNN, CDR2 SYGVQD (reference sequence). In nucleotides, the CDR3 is TGCGCCAGCAGTGAATGGACCCCGGCCGGCTGGCAGTTCTTC. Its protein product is CASSEWTPAGWQFF.

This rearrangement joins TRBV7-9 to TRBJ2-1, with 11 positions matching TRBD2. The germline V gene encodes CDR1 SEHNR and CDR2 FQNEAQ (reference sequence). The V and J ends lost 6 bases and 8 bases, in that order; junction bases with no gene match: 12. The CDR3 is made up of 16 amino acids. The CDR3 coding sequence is TGTGCCAGCAGAGAAAGACTAGCGGGGCCATCGGATGAGCAGTTCTTC. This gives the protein CASRERLAGPSDEQFF. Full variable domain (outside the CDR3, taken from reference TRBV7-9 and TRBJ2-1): DTGVSQNPRHKITKRGQNVTFRCDPISEHNRLYWYRQTLGQGPEFLTYFQNEAQLEKSRLLSDRFSAERPKGSFSTLEIQRTEQGDSAMYLCASRERLAGPSDEQFFGPGTRLTVL.

The CDR3 region is CASSYGGSYNEQFF. The DNA of the CDR3 is TGTGCCAGCAGTTACGGCGGATCCTACAATGAGCAGTTCTTC. The chain uses TRBV6-2 or TRBV6-3 and TRBJ2-1; the D is unclear. The CDR3 extends over 14 amino acids. The ends were cut back, 2 bases at V and 1 base at J, with 6 bases in the middle. Germline V gene lookup returns CDR1 MNHEY and CDR2 SVGEGT.

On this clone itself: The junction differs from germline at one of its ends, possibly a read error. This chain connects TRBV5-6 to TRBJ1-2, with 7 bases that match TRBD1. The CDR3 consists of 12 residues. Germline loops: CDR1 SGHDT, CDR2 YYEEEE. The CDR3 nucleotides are TGTGCCAGCACCTTGAGGACAGGAGGCTACACCTTC. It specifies CASTLRTGGYTF.

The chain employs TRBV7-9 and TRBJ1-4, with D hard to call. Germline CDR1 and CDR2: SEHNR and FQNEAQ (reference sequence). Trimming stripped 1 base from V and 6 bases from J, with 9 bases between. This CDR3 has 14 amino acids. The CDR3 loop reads CASSLEGGDEKLFF. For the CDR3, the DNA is TGTGCCAGCAGCTTAGAGGGCGGGGATGAAAAACTGTTTTTT. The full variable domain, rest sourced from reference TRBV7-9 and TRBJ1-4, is DTGVSQNPRHKITKRGQNVTFRCDPISEHNRLYWYRQTLGQGPEFLTYFQNEAQLEKSRLLSDRFSAERPKGSFSTLEIQRTEQGDSAMYLCASSLEGGDEKLFFGSGTQLSVL.

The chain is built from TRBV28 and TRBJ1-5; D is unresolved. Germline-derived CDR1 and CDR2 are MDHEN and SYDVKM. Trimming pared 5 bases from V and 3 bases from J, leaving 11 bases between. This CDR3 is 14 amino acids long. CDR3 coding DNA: TGTGCCAGCAGTCCCAGTACGGTCAATCAGCCCCAGCATTTT. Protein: CASSPSTVNQPQHF.

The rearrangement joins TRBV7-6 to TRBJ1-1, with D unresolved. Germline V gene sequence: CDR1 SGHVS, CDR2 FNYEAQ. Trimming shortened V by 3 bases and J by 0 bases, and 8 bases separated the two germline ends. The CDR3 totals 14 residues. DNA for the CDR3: TGTGCCAGCAGCTTGTACGTATTGAACACTGAAGCTTTCTTT. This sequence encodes CASSLYVLNTEAFF.

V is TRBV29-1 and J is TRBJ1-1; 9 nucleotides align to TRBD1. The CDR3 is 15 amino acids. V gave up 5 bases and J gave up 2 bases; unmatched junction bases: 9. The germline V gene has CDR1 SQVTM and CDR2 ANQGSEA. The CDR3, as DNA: TGCAGCGTTACACAGGGGGCGGGTGGAAACACTGAAGCTTTCTTT. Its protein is CSVTQGAGGNTEAFF.

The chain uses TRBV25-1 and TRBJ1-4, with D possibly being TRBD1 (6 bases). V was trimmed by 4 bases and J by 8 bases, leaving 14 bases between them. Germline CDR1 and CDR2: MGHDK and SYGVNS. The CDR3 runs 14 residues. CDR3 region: CASSVGRGREKLFF. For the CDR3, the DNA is TGTGCCAGCAGTGTGGGCAGGGGACGCGAAAAACTGTTTTTT.

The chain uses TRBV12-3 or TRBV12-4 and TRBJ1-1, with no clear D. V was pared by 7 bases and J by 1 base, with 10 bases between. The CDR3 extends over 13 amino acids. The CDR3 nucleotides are TGTGCCAGCAAACAACAAGGGAACACTGAAGCTTTCTTT. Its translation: CASKQQGNTEAFF.

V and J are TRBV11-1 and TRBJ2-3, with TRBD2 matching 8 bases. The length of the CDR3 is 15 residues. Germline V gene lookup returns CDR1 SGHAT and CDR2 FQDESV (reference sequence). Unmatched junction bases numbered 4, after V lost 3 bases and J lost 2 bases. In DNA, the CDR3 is TGTGCCAGCAGCTTCGGGACTAGAGACACAGATACGCAGTATTTT. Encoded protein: CASSFGTRDTDTQYF.

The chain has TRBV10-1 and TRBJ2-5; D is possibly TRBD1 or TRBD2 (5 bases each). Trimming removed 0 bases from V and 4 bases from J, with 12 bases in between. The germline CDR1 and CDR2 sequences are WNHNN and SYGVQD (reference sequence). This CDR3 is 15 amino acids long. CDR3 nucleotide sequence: TGCGCCAGCAGTGAGTCGCGGCAGGGAGTAGAGACCCAGTACTTC. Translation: CASSESRQGVETQYF.

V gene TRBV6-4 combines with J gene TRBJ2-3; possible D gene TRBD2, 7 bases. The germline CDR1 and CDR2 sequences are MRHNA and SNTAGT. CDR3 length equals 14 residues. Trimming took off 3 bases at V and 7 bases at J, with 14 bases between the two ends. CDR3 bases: TGTGCCAGCAGTGAGGCGGGGGCCGTTAATACGCAGTATTTT. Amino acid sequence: CASSEAGAVNTQYF.

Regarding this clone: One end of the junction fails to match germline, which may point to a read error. As DNA, the CDR3 is TGTGCTACCAGTGAAGGTCTAATGATCTTCGAGCAGTTCTTC. It is translated as CATSEGLMIFEQFF. The V and J genes are TRBV24-1 and TRBJ2-1; D unclear. This CDR3 contains 14 residues. Germline lookup yields CDR1 KGHDR and CDR2 SFDVKD.

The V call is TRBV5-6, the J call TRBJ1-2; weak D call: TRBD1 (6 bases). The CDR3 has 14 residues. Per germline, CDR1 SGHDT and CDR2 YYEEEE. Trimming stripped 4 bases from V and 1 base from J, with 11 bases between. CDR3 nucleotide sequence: TGTGCCAGCAGCACCCCGGACAGTAACTATGGCTACACCTTC. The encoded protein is CASSTPDSNYGYTF.

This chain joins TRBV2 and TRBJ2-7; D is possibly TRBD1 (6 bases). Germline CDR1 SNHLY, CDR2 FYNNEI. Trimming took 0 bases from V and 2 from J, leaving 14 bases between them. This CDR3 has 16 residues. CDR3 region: CASSEAEVRTAYEQYF. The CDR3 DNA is TGTGCCAGCAGTGAAGCTGAGGTCAGGACAGCCTACGAGCAGTACTTC. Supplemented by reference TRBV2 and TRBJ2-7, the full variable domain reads EPEVTQTPSHQVTQMGQEVILRCVPISNHLYFYWYRQILGQKVEFLVSFYNNEISEKSEIFDDQFSVERPDGSNFTLKIRSTKLEDSAMYFCASSEAEVRTAYEQYFGPGTRLTVT.